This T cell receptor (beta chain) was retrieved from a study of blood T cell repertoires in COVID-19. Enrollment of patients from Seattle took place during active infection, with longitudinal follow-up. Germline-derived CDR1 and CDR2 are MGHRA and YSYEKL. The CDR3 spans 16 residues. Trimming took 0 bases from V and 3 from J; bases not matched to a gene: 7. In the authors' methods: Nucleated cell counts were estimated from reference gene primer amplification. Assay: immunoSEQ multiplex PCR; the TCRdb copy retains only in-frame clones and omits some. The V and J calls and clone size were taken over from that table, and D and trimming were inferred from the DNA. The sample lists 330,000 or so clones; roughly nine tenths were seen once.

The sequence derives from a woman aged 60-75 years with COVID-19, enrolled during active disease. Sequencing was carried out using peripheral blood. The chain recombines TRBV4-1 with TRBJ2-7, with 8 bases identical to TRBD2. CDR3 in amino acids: CASSQDWAGGFYEQYF. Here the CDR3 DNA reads TGCGCCAGCAGCCAAGATTGGGCGGGGGGCTTCTACGAGCAGTACTTC.